This T cell receptor (beta chain) derives from a study of blood T cell repertoires in COVID-19. Study summary: Whether acute or convalescent, the COVID-19 samples came from the United States, Italy and Spain. From T cells, B-cell-depleted T cells, or PBMCs came the material, which was cDNA or gDNA.

The CDR3 runs 11 residues. Trimming left V 5 bases short and J 8 bases short, with 9 bases between. Germline CDR1 SGHAT, CDR2 FQNNGV. This clone has only a few counts. In the study's own analysis: Using reference gene primer amplification, nucleated cell counts were estimated. Profiling relied on immunoSEQ multiplex PCR, and the TCRdb table lists in-frame clones only, not all of them. V and J calls and clone size follow that table, whereas D and trimming were derived from the DNA. The table records 95,000 to 150,000 clones, 80% of them present only once. The receptor comes from a man aged 55 to 70 with active or convalescent COVID-19. What was sequenced was peripheral blood. V and J are TRBV11-2 and TRBJ1-2; unclear D gene. The chain's CDR3 is CASSPGVGYTF. The DNA for the CDR3 is TGTGCCAGCAGCCCCGGGGTCGGCTACACCTTC.